This TCR beta chain was captured in a study of blood T cell repertoires in COVID-19. The wider study: Sites across the United States, Italy and Spain contributed samples from acute and convalescent COVID-19.

The study drew participants aged about 18 to 89 years from under 30 US areas. Cohort 3 donors counted as recovered after two negative PCRs, clearance, or resolved symptoms. Original processing methods: Cell counts per sample came from amplifying reference gene primers. The protocol was immunoSEQ multiplex PCR, while the TCRdb copy is restricted to in-frame clones and leaves out a portion. D and trimming were read from the DNA, whereas the V and J calls and clone size are those reported in that table. Of around 300,000 clones listed, approximately 89% are singletons. CDR3 size: 13 residues. Germline CDR1 MRHNA, CDR2 SNTAGT. V lost 5 bases to trimming and J lost 1 base, with 6 bases between them.

Sequences were obtained from PBMCs or T cells enriched from blood (not recorded which). This clonotype originated in an older woman who had recovered from COVID-19. V is TRBV6-4 and J is TRBJ1-5; no definite D call. Written as DNA, the CDR3 is TGTGCCAGCAGTCCCCAGAGCAATCAGCCCCAGCATTTT. Translated, it gives CASSPQSNQPQHF.